This is a list of T cell receptor beta chains from one sample in a study of T-cell reconstitution after alpha-beta-depleted transplantation in children. Each CDR3 protein gets one entry after TCRdb re-called the PCR reads with MiXCR. The sample includes 110,000 or so distinct CDR3 sequences, 6.4% seen only once; the top ten take roughly 24%. The sample in question was PBMCs, mostly from graft donor cells, obtained 360 days after TCRalphabeta/CD19-depleted stem cell transplant. These TCRs come from a male patient between 2 and 9 years old who had a stem cell transplant for acute lymphoblastic leukemia, so the T cells may come from the graft donor. Each CDR3 is given with its conserved first and last residue. Fields, in order: clone size, V gene, J gene, D gene, CDR3 DNA, CDR3 protein. D genes are given only for firm matches. Not every row has a clone size; where given, it reads once, few, many or a size class.

-,TRBV20-1,TRBJ2-2,-,TGCAGTGCTAGAGATGGGACGGTCCCCACCGGGGAGCTGTTTTTT,CSARDGTVPTGELFF
-,TRBV28,TRBJ2-2,TRBD1,TGTGCCAGCGACGACAGGGGACTTGCCGGGGAGCTGTTTTTT,CASDDRGLAGELFF
many,TRBV28,TRBJ2-7,-,TGTGCCAGCTTGGCCGGGACCTGGGGGGACTCCTACGAGCAGTACTTC,CASLAGTWGDSYEQYF
few,TRBV4-3,TRBJ1-1,-,TGCGCCAGCAGCCAAGATCTGGGGGGTTGGGCTTTCTTT,CASSQDLGGWAFF
-,TRBV20-1,TRBJ1-2,-,TGCAGTGCTAGAGATCATCGGGGGGACCTCGGTGGCTACACCTTC,CSARDHRGDLGGYTF
many,TRBV27,TRBJ2-7,-,TGTGCCAGCAGTTTATGGCCAGGGGACTACGAGCAGTACTTC,CASSLWPGDYEQYF
-,TRBV6-5,TRBJ1-2,-,TGTGCCGCGGGGGTTAATGGCTACACCTTC,CAAGVNGYTF
-,TRBV6-1,TRBJ2-7,TRBD1,TGTGCCGCCCAAGGGGGCAGGGGGTACGAGCAGTACTTC,CAAQGGRGYEQYF
many,TRBV2,TRBJ2-1,-,TGTGCCAGCAGGAGACGTCTGATCTACAATGAGCAGTTCTTC,CASRRRLIYNEQFF
few,TRBV28,TRBJ1-1,-,TGTGCCAGCAGGACCTTACCGGGCACTGAAGCTTTCTTT,CASRTLPGTEAFF
many,TRBV5-1,TRBJ1-2,-,TGCGCCAGCAGCTTAGGCAGGGGTTTCCTACGGAATGGCTACACCTTC,CASSLGRGFLRNGYTF
many,TRBV13,TRBJ2-1,-,TGTGCCAGCAGCCCCTTTTGGGACAATGAGCAGTTCTTC,CASSPFWDNEQFF
few,TRBV9,TRBJ1-3,-,TGTGCCAGCAGCGACTTCCCGGGAATATCAGGAAACACCATATATTTT,CASSDFPGISGNTIYF
many,TRBV10-3,TRBJ2-2,-,TGTGCCACCCCAGGGGCCCGTAGCGGGGAGCTGTTTTTT,CATPGARSGELFF
few,TRBV6-2/TRBV6-3,TRBJ2-7,-,TGTGCCAGCATCCTCGACTCCTCTCCCCACGAGCAGTACTTC,CASILDSSPHEQYF
-,TRBV11-2,TRBJ2-5,-,TGTGCCAGCAGCGGAGGGGGGGGCGGTGAGACCCAGTACTTC,CASSGGGGGETQYF
few,TRBV7-8,TRBJ2-7,TRBD1,TGTGCCAGCAGTGATAGTCCGGCCGGACAGGGTTTTTACGAGCAGTACTTC,CASSDSPAGQGFYEQYF
-,TRBV9,TRBJ2-5,-,TGTGCCAGCAGCGCCGGACGGTATAGAGAGACCCAGTACTTC,CASSAGRYRETQYF
many,TRBV2,TRBJ2-7,-,TGTGCCAGCAGCGTATTTCTAGGGGAGCAGTACTTC,CASSVFLGEQYF
few,TRBV25-1,TRBJ2-5,TRBD1,TGTGCCAGCAGTGGGGACAGGGGAGAGACCCAGTACTTC,CASSGDRGETQYF
many,TRBV10-3,TRBJ2-7,-,TGTGCCATCAGGGGACCTTCCTACGAGCAGTACTTC,CAIRGPSYEQYF
-,TRBV11-2,TRBJ1-4,-,TGTGCCAGCAGCTTAGCAGGGCCCCCAGGGGAAAAACTGTTTTTT,CASSLAGPPGEKLFF
many,TRBV7-9,TRBJ2-5,TRBD2,TGTGCCAGCAGTCATAGTACTAGCGGGGCCCAAGAGACCCAGTACTTC,CASSHSTSGAQETQYF
many,TRBV24-1,TRBJ2-5,TRBD1,TGTGCCACCAGTGATTACGGCAAGGGGGCAGGGGAGACCCAGTACTTC,CATSDYGKGAGETQYF
many,TRBV28,TRBJ2-5,-,TGTGCCAGCAGTTGGGGGACTTCTTTCCAAGAGACCCAGTACTTC,CASSWGTSFQETQYF
many,TRBV29-1,TRBJ2-5,-,TGCAGCGTTCTCCACCGGCGAGGAGGGCAAGAGACCCAGTACTTC,CSVLHRRGGQETQYF
-,TRBV6-1,TRBJ1-4,TRBD1,TGTGCCAGCACCATCCGGGACAGCATTAATGAAAAACTGTTTTTT,CASTIRDSINEKLFF
-,TRBV3-1,TRBJ2-5,-,TGTGCCAGCAGCCAAGCAACAAGACTTGCGACCCAGTACTTC,CASSQATRLATQYF
many,TRBV24-1,TRBJ1-1,-,TGTGCCACGGCGAGGGGCACTGAAGCTTTCTTT,CATARGTEAFF